This T cell receptor beta chain was identified in a study of post-analysis software for immune sequencing data (dated by TCRdb to between 2014 and 2017). Background on the whole study: The recorded disease courses included relapsing-remitting, secondary progressive and progressive-relapsing multiple sclerosis, and some patients had no subtype annotation. The patient repertoires were set against under 12 previously published healthy control repertoires from donors whose ages ranged from 6 to 25 years. A subset of samples was prepared in parallel using single-end sample barcoding, then pooled and co-amplified after Illumina adapter ligation.

There are a few counts of this clonotype. No antigen is known for it. No clone much larger than this one lies a single base away; base qualities are absent. CDR1 SGHRS and CDR2 YFSETQ were looked up in the germline V gene. Between the V and J ends, shortened by 0 bases and 0 bases respectively, the junction contains 6 bases. The CDR3 holds 15 amino acids from the cysteine to the phenylalanine. Solely the CDR3 DNA is kept, with 45 bases framed from the first base. To demonstrate the VDJtools post-analysis software, the study profiled TCR beta repertoires from the peripheral blood of 10 to 15 young patients with multiple sclerosis. The multiple sclerosis patients were children and adolescents ranging in age from about 6 to 16 years. Libraries were built with PCR. Instrument used: Illumina HiSeq 2500. To reduce PCR and sequencing biases, unique molecular identifiers were built into the TCR beta cDNA libraries. Per 1 to 10 million input T cells, approximately 500,000 cDNA molecules were obtained, such that each molecule approximated one T cell. The patient libraries were prepared and sequenced using the same protocol as the earlier healthy control dataset. Samples belonging to the same batch were prepared together, multiplexed and sequenced on a shared HiSeq lane. For the original study's pipeline: MIGEC was used to process the raw barcoded reads, and molecular identifier groups with only a single read were discarded before consensus assembly and CDR3 extraction. Clonotype tables were post-analysed with VDJtools, and diversity was normalized by down-sampling all datasets to the smallest sample size. To correct batch-related cross-sample contamination, repertoire overlap clustering matched CDR3 amino acid sequences but not nucleotide sequences. TCRdb applied fastp at Q25 and MiXCR to the public reads, then kept only in-frame beta chains. Rows with a matching CDR3 protein are joined into one entry that keeps the most common DNA and genes. The V and J calls come from TCRdb's annotation, not from the publication. For this sample there are approximately 250,000 distinct CDR3 sequences; less than 40% appear just once. The top ten clones comprise under 5.5% of the sample.

Study-level results and caveats: Direct clustering with F measure showed strong co-clustering of samples prepared in the same batch, prompting a batch-effect correction. Significantly higher frequencies in patients than in controls were found for roughly 5 TRBV segments, including TRBV5-6, TRBV5-1 and TRBV20-1. Compared with controls, multiple sclerosis patients had significantly lower normalized Chao1 diversity, a finding suggesting substantial peripheral T-cell clonal expansion. The multiple sclerosis patient group was slightly younger than the control group.

Recombination connected TRBV5-1 to TRBJ2-2, with an unclear D gene assignment. The source is a girl aged 10-17 years with multiple sclerosis. Sequencing was performed on blood. The sequenced DNA is TGCGCCAGCAGCTTGGAGCAAACGAACACCGGGGAGCTGTTTTTT. The encoded protein is CASSLEQTNTGELFF.